Each of the 9 T cell receptor beta chains below was sequenced from the same sample in a study of blood T cell repertoires in COVID-19. Clones were sequenced by immunoSEQ multiplex PCR, and TCRdb holds only the in-frame ones, with some missing. The sample includes around 190,000 clones, around 86% of them seen just once. The sequenced sample consisted of PBMCs or T cells enriched from blood (not recorded which). These receptors were collected from a woman in her thirties or forties in a cohort exposed to, infected with or recovered from COVID-19 (not recorded which).

The chain combines TRBV19 with TRBJ2-2; TRBD1 aligns across 7 bases. CDR1 is LNHDA, CDR2 SQIVND, per germline (reference sequence). The CDR3 consists of 16 residues. V shed 1 base, J shed 6 bases, and the junction held 8 bases outside the gene matches. The CDR3 DNA follows: TGTGCCAGTAGTATAGGGCAGGGGGAAGTGGCCGGGGAGCTGTTTTTT. Protein sequence: CASSIGQGEVAGELFF. The full variable domain, with the rest looked up from reference TRBV19 and TRBJ2-2, is DGGITQSPKYLFRKEGQNVTLSCEQNLNHDAMYWYRQDPGQGLRLIYYSQIVNDFQKGDIAEGYSVSREKKESFPLTVTSAQKNPTAFYLCASSIGQGEVAGELFFGEGSRLTVL.

The chain couples TRBV9 to TRBJ2-5, with 9 bases that match TRBD2. The CDR3 is 16 residues long. V lost 0 bases to trimming and J lost 0 bases; unmatched junction nucleotides: 3. Germline-derived CDR1 and CDR2 are SGDLS and YYNGEE. Written as DNA, the CDR3 is TGTGCCAGCAGCGTAGAGAGCGGGGGGCACCAAGAGACCCAGTACTTC. Translating gives CASSVESGGHQETQYF.

J is TRBJ1-2 and V is TRBV9; no clear D gene. Germline lookup yields CDR1 SGDLS and CDR2 YYNGEE. This CDR3 has 17 residues. V was cut by 0 bases and J by 7 bases, with 22 bases left in between. The CDR3 spells CASSVAPQHDWYLGYTF. The CDR3 DNA reads TGTGCCAGCAGCGTAGCTCCCCAACACGACTGGTATCTTGGCTACACCTTC.

This sequence joins TRBV9 and TRBJ1-6, with no clear D. Germline lookup yields CDR1 SGDLS and CDR2 YYNGEE. The CDR3 is 16 residues long. V lost 3 bases and J lost 0, with 10 bases in between. The CDR3 sequence is CASSAGAVSYNSPLHF. The CDR3 DNA reads TGTGCCAGCAGCGCCGGAGCAGTCTCCTATAATTCACCCCTCCACTTT.

The chain is built from TRBV9 and TRBJ2-2; unclear D gene. CDR3 length equals 12 residues. Trimming stripped 4 bases from V and 4 bases from J, with 5 bases between. CDR1 is SGDLS, CDR2 YYNGEE, per germline. In nucleotides, the CDR3 is TGTGCCAGCAGCTACGGCACCGGGGAGCTGTTTTTT. This gives the protein CASSYGTGELFF. Full variable domain (outside the CDR3, taken from reference TRBV9 and TRBJ2-2): DSGVTQTPKHLITATGQRVTLRCSPRSGDLSVYWYQQSLDQGLQFLIQYYNGEERAKGNILERFSAQQFPDLHSELNLSSLELGDSALYFCASSYGTGELFFGEGSRLTVL.

V is TRBV4-2 and J is TRBJ2-7, with 13 bases fitting TRBD2. The germline V gene has CDR1 LGHNA and CDR2 YNFKEQ. The CDR3 has 16 amino acids. V lost 2 bases, J lost 5 bases, and 6 bases stayed unmatched. The CDR3 is CASSQPGTSGIHEQYF. The CDR3 DNA follows: TGTGCCAGCAGCCAACCCGGGACTAGCGGGATTCACGAGCAGTACTTC.

The rearrangement joins TRBV6-5 to TRBJ1-1, with 8 bases that match TRBD1. The CDR3 is made up of 16 amino acids. Germline V gives CDR1 MNHEY, CDR2 SVGAGI. J lost 3 bases, V lost 2 bases, and 8 bases had no gene match. Here the CDR3 DNA reads TGTGCCAGCAGTTACCTTAGACAGGGGCGGTACACTGAAGCTTTCTTT. Translated, it gives CASSYLRQGRYTEAFF.

The J gene is TRBJ2-2, the V gene TRBV9; 7 bases are shared with TRBD2. CDR1 is SGDLS and CDR2 is YYNGEE in the germline V gene. V was clipped by 3 bases and J by 0 bases; unmatched bases: 8. This CDR3 is 17 amino acids long. The CDR3 loop reads CASSAPLAPPNTGELFF. The CDR3 nucleotides read TGTGCCAGCAGCGCCCCACTAGCGCCCCCGAACACCGGGGAGCTGTTTTTT.

This rearrangement joins TRBV3-1 (or the pseudogene TRBV3-2) to TRBJ2-1; a weak D match, TRBD2 (7 bases). Trimming shortened V by 1 base and J by 6 bases, and 19 bases separated the two germline ends. The CDR3 runs 17 residues. Germline V gene data show CDR1 as LGHDT and CDR2 as YNNKEL (reference sequence). CDR3 nucleotides: TGTGCCAGCAGCCAAGTTTTATCGGGGGGCATGGGCAATGAGCAGTTCTTC. It codes for CASSQVLSGGMGNEQFF.